A selection of T cell receptor beta chains follows, all from one sample in a study of T cell responses to AZD1222 COVID-19 vaccine. Here immunoSEQ multiplex PCR was the method, and the copy in TCRdb shows in-frame clones only, minus some. The top ten hold roughly a fifth of the sample, which has 95,000 to 110,000 clones, around 90% seen once. The specimen comprised peripheral blood, sampled on day 0 of AZD1222 vaccination. These receptors all come from an adult in good health. CDR3s include the opening cysteine and the closing phenylalanine or tryptophan. Each record gives: V gene, J gene, D gene, clone size, CDR3 protein, CDR3 DNA. A D gene is named only where the DNA matches it firmly. Not all rows give a size; the values are once, few, many and, for expanded clones, a class.

>TRBV19|TRBJ1-3|.|few
CASSQTGLSGNTIYF
TGTGCCAGTAGCCAAACAGGGCTCTCTGGAAACACCATATATTTT
>TRBV19|TRBJ1-5|.|.
CASSIVKLGLNQPQHF
TGTGCCAGTAGTATAGTAAAGCTGGGACTCAATCAGCCCCAGCATTTT
>TRBV7-2|TRBJ1-5|.|.
CASSLRGGRAQHF
TGTGCCAGCAGCTTACGGGGGGGTCGGGCCCAGCATTTT
>TRBV27|TRBJ2-6|TRBD1|.
CASATVGGERGANVLTF
TGTGCCTCAGCAACGGTAGGGGGCGAACGGGGGGCCAACGTCCTGACTTTC
>TRBV5-1|TRBJ1-6|.|.
CASSPYYRTFGSDNSPLHF
TGCGCCAGCAGCCCCTACTACCGGACCTTCGGGTCTGATAATTCACCCCTCCACTTT
>TRBV5-1|TRBJ2-3|TRBD2|.
CASSLEGRLAGIDTQYF
TGCGCCAGCAGCTTGGAAGGTCGGCTAGCGGGGATAGATACGCAGTATTTT
>TRBV6-1|TRBJ2-2|.|few
CASSDRAGPTGELFF
TGTGCCAGCAGTGATAGGGCAGGGCCCACCGGGGAGCTGTTTTTT
>TRBV7-2|TRBJ2-7|.|.
CASSPSTTHEQYF
TGTGCCAGCAGCCCTTCGACTACCCACGAGCAGTACTTC
>TRBV6-5|TRBJ1-1|.|.
CASSYMGRRAEAFF
TGTGCCAGCAGTTACATGGGACGCCGAGCTGAAGCTTTCTTT
>TRBV18|TRBJ1-5|.|.
CASSPPTDHSNQPQHF
TGTGCCAGCTCACCACCGACAGACCATAGCAATCAGCCCCAGCATTTT
>TRBV15|TRBJ1-5|TRBD1|.
CATSSRGQALQPQHF
TGTGCCACCAGCAGCCGAGGACAGGCCTTACAGCCCCAGCATTTT